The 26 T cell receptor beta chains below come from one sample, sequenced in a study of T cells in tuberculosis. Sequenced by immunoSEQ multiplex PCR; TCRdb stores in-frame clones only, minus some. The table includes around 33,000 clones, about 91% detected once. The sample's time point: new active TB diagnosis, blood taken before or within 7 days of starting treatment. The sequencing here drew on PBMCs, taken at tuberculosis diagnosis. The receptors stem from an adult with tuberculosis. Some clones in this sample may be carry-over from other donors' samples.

CDR3 loop: CASSPRGTYDSGANVLTF. CDR3 sequence (DNA): TGTGCCAGCTCACCGAGGGGGACATACGACTCTGGGGCCAACGTCCTGACTTTC. V gene TRBV18 combines with J gene TRBJ2-6; a possible D gene is TRBD1 (6 bases). The CDR3 consists of 18 residues. The V gene lost 3 bases and the J gene lost 0 bases, with 15 bases spanning the gap. CDR1 KGHSH and CDR2 LQKENI come from the germline V gene.

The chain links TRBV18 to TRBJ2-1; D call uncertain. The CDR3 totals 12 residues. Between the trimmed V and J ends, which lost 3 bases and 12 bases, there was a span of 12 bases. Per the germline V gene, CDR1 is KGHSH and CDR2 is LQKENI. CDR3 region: CASSPLVTAQFF. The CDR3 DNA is TGTGCCAGCTCACCCCTGGTTACAGCGCAGTTCTTC. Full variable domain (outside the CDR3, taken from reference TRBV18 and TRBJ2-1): NAGVMQNPRHLVRRRGQEARLRCSPMKGHSHVYWYRQLPEEGLKFMVYLQKENIIDESGMPKERFSAEFPKEGPSILRIQQVVRGDSAAYFCASSPLVTAQFFGPGTRLTVL.

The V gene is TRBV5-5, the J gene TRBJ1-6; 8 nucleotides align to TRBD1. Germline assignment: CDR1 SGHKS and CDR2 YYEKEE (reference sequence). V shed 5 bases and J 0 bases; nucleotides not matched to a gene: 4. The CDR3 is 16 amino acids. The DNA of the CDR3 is TGTGCCAGCAGAAGACAGGGGAGCTCCTATAATTCACCCCTCCACTTT. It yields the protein CASRRQGSSYNSPLHF.

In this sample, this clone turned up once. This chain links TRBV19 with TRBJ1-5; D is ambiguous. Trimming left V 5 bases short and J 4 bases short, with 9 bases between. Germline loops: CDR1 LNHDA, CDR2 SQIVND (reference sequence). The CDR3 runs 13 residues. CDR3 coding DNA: TGTGCCAGTAGTTCCTACCGTAATCAGCCCCAGCATTTT. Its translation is CASSSYRNQPQHF.

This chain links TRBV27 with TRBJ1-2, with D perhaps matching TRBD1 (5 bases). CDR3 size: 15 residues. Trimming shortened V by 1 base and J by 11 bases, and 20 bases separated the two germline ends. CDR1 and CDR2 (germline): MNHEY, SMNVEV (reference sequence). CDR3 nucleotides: TGTGCCAGCAGTTTATTGACGGGACCGGGGGTTAAGTACACCTTC. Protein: CASSLLTGPGVKYTF.

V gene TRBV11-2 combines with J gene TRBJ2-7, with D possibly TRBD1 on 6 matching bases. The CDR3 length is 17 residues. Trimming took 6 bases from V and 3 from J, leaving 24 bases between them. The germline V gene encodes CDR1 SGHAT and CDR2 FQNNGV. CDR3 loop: CASSSNRDTVRHYEQYF. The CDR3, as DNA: TGTGCCAGCAGTTCTAACCGGGACACAGTGAGACACTACGAGCAGTACTTC. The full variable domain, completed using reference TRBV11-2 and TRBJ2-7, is EAGVAQSPRYKIIEKRQSVAFWCNPISGHATLYWYQQILGQGPKLLIQFQNNGVVDDSQLPKDRFSAERLKGVDSTLKIQPAKLEDSAVYLCASSSNRDTVRHYEQYFGPGTRLTVT.

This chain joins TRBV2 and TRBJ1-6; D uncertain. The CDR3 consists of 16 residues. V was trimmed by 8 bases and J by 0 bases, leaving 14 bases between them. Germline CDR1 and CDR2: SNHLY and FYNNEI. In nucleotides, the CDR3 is TGTGCCAGCTTCCTGGACGGGAGCTCCTATAATTCACCCCTCCACTTT. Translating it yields CASFLDGSSYNSPLHF.

CDR3 loop: CASSQSQTGGSEQFF. The CDR3 DNA sequence: TGTGCCAGCAGCCAAAGCCAGACAGGGGGCAGTGAGCAGTTCTTC. The rearrangement joins TRBV7-9 to TRBJ2-1; TRBD1 aligns across 10 bases. V lost 5 bases, J lost 9 bases, and 10 bases stayed unmatched. Germline CDR1 SEHNR, CDR2 FQNEAQ (reference sequence). This CDR3 spans 15 amino acids. Using reference TRBV7-9 and TRBJ2-1 for the parts outside the CDR3, the full variable domain is DTGVSQNPRHKITKRGQNVTFRCDPISEHNRLYWYRQTLGQGPEFLTYFQNEAQLEKSRLLSDRFSAERPKGSFSTLEIQRTEQGDSAMYLCASSQSQTGGSEQFFGPGTRLTVL.

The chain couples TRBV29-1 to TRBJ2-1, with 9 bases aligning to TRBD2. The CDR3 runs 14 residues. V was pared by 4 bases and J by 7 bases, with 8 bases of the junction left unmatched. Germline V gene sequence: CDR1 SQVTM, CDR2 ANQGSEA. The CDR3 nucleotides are TGCAGCGTTGTAGAACTAGCGGGTTTAAATGAGCAGTTCTTC. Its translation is CSVVELAGLNEQFF.

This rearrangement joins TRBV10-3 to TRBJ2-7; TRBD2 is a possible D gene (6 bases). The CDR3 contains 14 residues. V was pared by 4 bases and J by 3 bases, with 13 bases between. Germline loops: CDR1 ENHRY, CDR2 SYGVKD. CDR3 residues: CAISGRVDSYEQYF. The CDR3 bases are TGTGCCATCAGTGGGAGGGTGGATAGCTACGAGCAGTACTTC.

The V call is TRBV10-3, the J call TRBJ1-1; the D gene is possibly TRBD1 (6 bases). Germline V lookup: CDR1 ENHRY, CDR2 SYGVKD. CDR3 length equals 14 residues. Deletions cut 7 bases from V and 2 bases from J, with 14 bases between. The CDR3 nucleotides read TGTGCCATCATGGACAGTTACGGTAACACTGAAGCTTTCTTT. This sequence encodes CAIMDSYGNTEAFF.

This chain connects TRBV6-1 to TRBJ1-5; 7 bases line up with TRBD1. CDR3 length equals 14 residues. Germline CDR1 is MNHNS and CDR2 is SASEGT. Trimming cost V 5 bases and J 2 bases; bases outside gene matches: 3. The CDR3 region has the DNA TGTGCCAGCAGTACTACAGGGGGCAATCAGCCCCAGCATTTT. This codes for CASSTTGGNQPQHF.

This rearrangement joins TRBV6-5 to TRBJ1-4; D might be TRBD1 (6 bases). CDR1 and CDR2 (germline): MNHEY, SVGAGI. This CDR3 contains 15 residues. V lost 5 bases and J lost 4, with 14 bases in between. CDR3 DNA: TGTGCCAGCAGTCTGGAGGACAGTGGTAATGAAAAACTGTTTTTT. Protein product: CASSLEDSGNEKLFF.

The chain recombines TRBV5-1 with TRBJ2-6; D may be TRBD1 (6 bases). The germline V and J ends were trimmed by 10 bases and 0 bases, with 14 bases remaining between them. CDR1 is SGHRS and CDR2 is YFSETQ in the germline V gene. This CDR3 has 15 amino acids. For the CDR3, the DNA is TGCGCCTGCTCATCCAGGGGCTCTGGGGCCAACGTCCTGACTTTC. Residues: CACSSRGSGANVLTF.

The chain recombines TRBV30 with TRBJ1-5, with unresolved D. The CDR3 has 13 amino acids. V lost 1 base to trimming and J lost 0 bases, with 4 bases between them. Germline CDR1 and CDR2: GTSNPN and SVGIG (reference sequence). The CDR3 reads CAWSEHSNQPQHF. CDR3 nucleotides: TGTGCCTGGAGTGAACATAGCAATCAGCCCCAGCATTTT.

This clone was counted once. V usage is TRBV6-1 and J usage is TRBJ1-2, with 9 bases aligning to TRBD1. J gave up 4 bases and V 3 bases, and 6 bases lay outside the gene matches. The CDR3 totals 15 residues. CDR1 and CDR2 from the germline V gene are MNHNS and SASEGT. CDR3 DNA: TGTGCCAGCAGTGAGACGGACAGGGGACTCTATGGCTACACCTTC. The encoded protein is CASSETDRGLYGYTF.

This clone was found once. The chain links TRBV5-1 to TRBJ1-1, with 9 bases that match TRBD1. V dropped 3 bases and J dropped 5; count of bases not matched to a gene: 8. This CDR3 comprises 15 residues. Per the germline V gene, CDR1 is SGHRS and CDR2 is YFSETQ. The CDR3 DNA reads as TGCGCCAGCAGCTCATACCCGACAGGGGGTACTGAAGCTTTCTTT. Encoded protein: CASSSYPTGGTEAFF.

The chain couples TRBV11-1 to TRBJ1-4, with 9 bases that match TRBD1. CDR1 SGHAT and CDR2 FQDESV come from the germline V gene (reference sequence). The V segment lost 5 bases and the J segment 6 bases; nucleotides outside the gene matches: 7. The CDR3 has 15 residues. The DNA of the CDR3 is TGTGCCAGCAGCACCTACAGGGGGCGCGATGAAAAACTGTTTTTT. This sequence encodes CASSTYRGRDEKLFF. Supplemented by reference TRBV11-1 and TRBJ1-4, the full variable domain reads EAEVAQSPRYKITEKSQAVAFWCDPISGHATLYWYRQILGQGPELLVQFQDESVVDDSQLPKDRFSAERLKGVDSTLKIQPAELGDSAMYLCASSTYRGRDEKLFFGSGTQLSVL.

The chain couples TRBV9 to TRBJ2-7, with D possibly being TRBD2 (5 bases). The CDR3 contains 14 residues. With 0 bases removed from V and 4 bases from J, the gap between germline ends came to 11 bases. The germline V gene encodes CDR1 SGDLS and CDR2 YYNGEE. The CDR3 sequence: CASSVGSGSYEQYF. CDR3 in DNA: TGTGCCAGCAGCGTAGGCAGCGGATCTTACGAGCAGTACTTC.

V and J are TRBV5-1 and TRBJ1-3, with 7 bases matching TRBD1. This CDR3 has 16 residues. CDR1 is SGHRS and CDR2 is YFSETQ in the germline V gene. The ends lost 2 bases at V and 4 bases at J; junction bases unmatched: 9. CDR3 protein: CASSLQGLSSGNTIYF. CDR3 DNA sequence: TGCGCCAGCAGCTTACAGGGGCTCAGCTCCGGAAACACCATATATTTT.

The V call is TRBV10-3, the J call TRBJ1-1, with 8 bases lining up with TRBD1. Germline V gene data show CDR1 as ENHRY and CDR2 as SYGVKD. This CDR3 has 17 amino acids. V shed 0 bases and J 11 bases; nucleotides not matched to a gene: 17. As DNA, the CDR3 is TGTGCCATCAGTGAGTCGGGAGTAGACAGGGGATTTCGGGGCGCTTTCTTT. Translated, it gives CAISESGVDRGFRGAFF.

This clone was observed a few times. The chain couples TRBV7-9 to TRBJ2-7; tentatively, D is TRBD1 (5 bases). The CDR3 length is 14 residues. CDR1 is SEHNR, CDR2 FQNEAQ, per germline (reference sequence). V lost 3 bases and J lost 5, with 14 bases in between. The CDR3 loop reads CASSFGQGLDEQYF. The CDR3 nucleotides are TGTGCCAGCAGCTTTGGCCAGGGCCTTGACGAGCAGTACTTC.

The CDR3 here is CASSRQGVGTDTQYF. The CDR3 DNA reads as TGTGCCAGCAGCCGACAGGGTGTCGGCACAGATACGCAGTATTTT. This chain joins TRBV7-2 and TRBJ2-3; 7 positions match TRBD1. J lost 1 base, V lost 5 bases, and 6 bases had no gene match. The V gene's germline CDR1 is SGHTA and CDR2 FQGNSA. There are 15 residues in the CDR3.

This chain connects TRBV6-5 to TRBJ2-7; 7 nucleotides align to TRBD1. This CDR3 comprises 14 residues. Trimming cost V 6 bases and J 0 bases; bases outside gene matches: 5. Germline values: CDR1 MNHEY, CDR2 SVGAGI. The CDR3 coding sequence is TGTGCCAGCAGCGACCGGGACAGCTCCTACGAGCAGTACTTC. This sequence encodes CASSDRDSSYEQYF.

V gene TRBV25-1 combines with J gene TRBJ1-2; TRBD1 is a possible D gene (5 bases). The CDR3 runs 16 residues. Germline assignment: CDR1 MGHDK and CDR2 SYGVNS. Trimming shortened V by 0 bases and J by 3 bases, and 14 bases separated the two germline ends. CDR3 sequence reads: CASSEYSVGGYYGYTF. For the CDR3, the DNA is TGTGCCAGCAGTGAATATTCGGTCGGGGGGTACTATGGCTACACCTTC.

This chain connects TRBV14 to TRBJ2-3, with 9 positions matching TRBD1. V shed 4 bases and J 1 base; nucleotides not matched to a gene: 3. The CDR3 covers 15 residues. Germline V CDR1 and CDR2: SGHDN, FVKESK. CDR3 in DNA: TGTGCCAGCAGCCTAACAGGGGGCCGCACAGATACGCAGTATTTT. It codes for CASSLTGGRTDTQYF.